This TCR beta chain was retrieved from a study of blood T cell repertoires in COVID-19. On the study more broadly: Spain, Italy and the United States supplied samples that represented acute and convalescent COVID-19. T cells, B-cell-depleted T cells, or PBMCs provided the cDNA or gDNA that served as material.

Trimming shortened V by 8 bases and J by 1 base, and 9 bases separated the two germline ends. This CDR3 comprises 13 residues. From germline, CDR1 is MDHEN and CDR2 SYDVKM. Sequencing was performed with immunoSEQ multiplex PCR; in TCRdb, only in-frame clones are kept and a portion is missing. The sample shows about 220,000 clones, 82% of them seen only once. This receptor was obtained from a woman aged 55-69 years who had recovered from COVID-19. Sequenced: PBMCs or T cells enriched from blood (not recorded which). The chain uses TRBV28 and TRBJ1-5; no definite D call. The CDR3 coding sequence is TGTGCCAGCGACTTGGCCAGCAATCAGCCCCAGCATTTT. Translation: CASDLASNQPQHF.